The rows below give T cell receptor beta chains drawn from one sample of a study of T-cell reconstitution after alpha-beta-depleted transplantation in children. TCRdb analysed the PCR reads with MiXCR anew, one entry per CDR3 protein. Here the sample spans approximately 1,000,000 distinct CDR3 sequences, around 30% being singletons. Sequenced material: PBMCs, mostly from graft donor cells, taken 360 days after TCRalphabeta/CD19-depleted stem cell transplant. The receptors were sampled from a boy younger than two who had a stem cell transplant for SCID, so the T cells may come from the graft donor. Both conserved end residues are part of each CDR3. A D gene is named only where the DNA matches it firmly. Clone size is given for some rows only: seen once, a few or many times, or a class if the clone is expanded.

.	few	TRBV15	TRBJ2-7	CATSRDQGPYEQYF	TGTGCCACCAGCAGAGATCAGGGGCCCTACGAGCAGTACTTC
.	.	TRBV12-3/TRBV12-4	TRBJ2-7	CASSLARLGEQYF	TGTGCCAGCAGTTTGGCGAGACTTGGGGAGCAGTACTTC
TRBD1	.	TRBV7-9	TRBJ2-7	CASSIRQGEQYF	TGTGCCAGCAGTATTAGACAGGGCGAGCAGTACTTC
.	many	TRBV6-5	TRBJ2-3	CASISRGSDTQYF	TGTGCCAGCATTAGCAGGGGTTCAGATACGCAGTATTTT
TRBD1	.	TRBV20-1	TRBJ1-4	CSARIWDRGVEKLFF	TGCAGTGCTAGAATCTGGGACAGGGGAGTTGAAAAACTGTTTTTT
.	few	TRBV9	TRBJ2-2	CASSAPTGFGTGELFF	TGTGCCAGCAGCGCCCCGACGGGGTTTGGAACCGGGGAGCTGTTTTTT
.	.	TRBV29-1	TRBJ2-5	CSTGLSGETQYF	TGCAGCACTGGACTGTCGGGTGAGACCCAGTACTTC
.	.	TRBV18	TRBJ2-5	CASSPGGLTVETQYF	TGTGCCAGCTCACCAGGTGGCCTAACGGTGGAGACCCAGTACTTC
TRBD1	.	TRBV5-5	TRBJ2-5	CASSPWGQGSKTQYF	TGTGCCAGCAGCCCTTGGGGACAGGGGTCCAAGACCCAGTACTTC
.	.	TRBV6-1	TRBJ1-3	CASSGRRGPGNTIYF	TGTGCCAGCAGTGGTCGGCGGGGCCCTGGAAACACCATATATTTT
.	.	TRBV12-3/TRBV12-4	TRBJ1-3	CASSLDQNPRNTIYF	TGTGCCAGCAGTTTAGACCAGAACCCAAGAAACACCATATATTTT
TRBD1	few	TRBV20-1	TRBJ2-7	CSARGQSSYDEQYF	TGCAGTGCTAGGGGACAGTCCTCTTACGACGAGCAGTACTTC
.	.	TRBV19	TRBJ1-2	CASRTAGHYGYTF	TGTGCCAGTAGAACCGCAGGGCACTATGGCTACACCTTC
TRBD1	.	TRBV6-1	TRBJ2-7	CASSPRDRVGEQYF	TGTGCCAGCAGCCCGAGGGACAGGGTGGGCGAGCAGTACTTC
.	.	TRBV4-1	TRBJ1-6	CASSLRGRVDSPLHF	TGCGCCAGCAGCCTGAGGGGTAGGGTTGATTCACCCCTCCACTTT
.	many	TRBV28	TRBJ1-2	CASSSRSGQTRGYTF	TGTGCCAGCAGTTCCCGCAGTGGTCAGACAAGAGGCTACACCTTC
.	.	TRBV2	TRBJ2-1	CASSEDFLSYNEQFF	TGTGCCAGCAGTGAAGACTTTCTCTCCTACAATGAGCAGTTCTTC
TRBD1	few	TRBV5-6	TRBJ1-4	CASSLRTGSTNEKLFF	TGTGCCAGCAGCTTGAGGACAGGTTCAACTAATGAAAAACTGTTTTTT
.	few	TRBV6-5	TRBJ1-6	CASSYRPGAPPLHF	TGTGCCAGCAGTTACCGCCCGGGTGCCCCACCCCTCCACTTT
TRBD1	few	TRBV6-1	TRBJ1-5	CASRRDRGDNQPQHF	TGTGCCAGCAGACGGGACAGGGGAGACAATCAGCCCCAGCATTTT
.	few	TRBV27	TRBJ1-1	CASTRAGYYTEAFF	TGTGCCAGCACGAGGGCCGGATACTACACTGAAGCTTTCTTT
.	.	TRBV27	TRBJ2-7	CASSPFPGRREQYF	TGTGCCAGCAGCCCCTTCCCCGGTCGGCGGGAGCAGTACTTC
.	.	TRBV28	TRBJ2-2	CASSSYLAMNTGELFF	TGTGCCAGCAGTTCGTATCTGGCCATGAACACCGGGGAGCTGTTTTTT
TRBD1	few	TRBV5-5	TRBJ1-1	CASLTSDRENTEAFF	TGTGCCAGCCTAACCTCTGACAGGGAGAACACTGAAGCTTTCTTT
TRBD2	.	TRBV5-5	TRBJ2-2	CASSLIVAGVTGELFF	TGTGCCAGCAGCTTGATAGTAGCGGGGGTCACCGGGGAGCTGTTTTTT
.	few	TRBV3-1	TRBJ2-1	CASSHLAANEQFF	TGTGCCAGCAGCCATCTTGCCGCCAATGAGCAGTTCTTC
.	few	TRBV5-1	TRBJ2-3	CASSRAHKANDKYF	TGCGCCAGCAGTAGGGCGCACAAGGCTAATGATAAGTATTTT
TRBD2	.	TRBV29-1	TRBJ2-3	CSVLAGTDTQYF	TGCAGCGTACTAGCGGGGACAGATACGCAGTATTTT
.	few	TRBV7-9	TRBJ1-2	CASSDRTYGYTF	TGTGCCAGCTCCGACAGAACCTATGGCTACACCTTC
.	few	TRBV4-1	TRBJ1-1	CASSHLLGGYTEAFF	TGCGCCAGCAGCCACCTCCTGGGCGGATACACTGAAGCTTTCTTT
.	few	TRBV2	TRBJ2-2	CASSERLNTGELFF	TGTGCCAGCAGTGAGAGGCTGAACACCGGGGAGCTGTTTTTT
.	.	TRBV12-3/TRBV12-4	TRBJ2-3	CASSLMLTDTQYF	TGTGCCAGCAGTTTAATGCTCACAGATACGCAGTATTTT
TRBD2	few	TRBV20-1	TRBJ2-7	CSALPSGQPYEQYF	TGCAGTGCTCTCCCTAGCGGGCAGCCCTACGAGCAGTACTTC
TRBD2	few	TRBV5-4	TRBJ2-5	CASNLAGGETQYF	TGTGCCAGCAACCTAGCGGGGGGGGAGACCCAGTACTTC
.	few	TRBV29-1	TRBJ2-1	CSVDGSSAGPQFF	TGCAGCGTTGATGGGAGTAGCGCGGGTCCGCAGTTCTTC
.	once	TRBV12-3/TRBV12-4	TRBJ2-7	CASSPAEGQSNEQYF	TGTGCCAGCAGCCCTGCCGAAGGACAGTCTAACGAGCAGTACTTC
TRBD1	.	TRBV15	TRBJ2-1	CATSRGLGQGENEQFF	TGTGCCACCAGCAGGGGACTGGGACAGGGTGAAAATGAGCAGTTCTTC
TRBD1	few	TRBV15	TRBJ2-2	CATSRGDRIPAGELFF	TGTGCCACCAGCAGGGGGGACAGAATTCCTGCCGGGGAGCTGTTTTTT
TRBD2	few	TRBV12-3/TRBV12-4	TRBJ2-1	CASIKNSGGAREQFF	TGTGCCAGCATAAAAAATAGCGGGGGGGCCAGAGAGCAGTTCTTC
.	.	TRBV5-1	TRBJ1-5	CASSFDAGLDQPQHF	TGCGCCAGCAGCTTTGATGCAGGGTTGGATCAGCCCCAGCATTTT
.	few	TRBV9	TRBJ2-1	CASSVVGRTPYNEQFF	TGTGCCAGCAGCGTAGTAGGGAGAACTCCTTACAATGAGCAGTTCTTC
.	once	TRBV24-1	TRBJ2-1	CATSAGEGKKHNEQFF	TGTGCCACCAGTGCCGGAGAGGGAAAAAAACACAATGAGCAGTTCTTC
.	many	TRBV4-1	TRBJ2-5	CASSQDLFQETQYF	TGCGCCAGCAGCCAAGATCTGTTCCAAGAGACCCAGTACTTC
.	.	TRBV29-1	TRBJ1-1	CSVEVGAVGAFF	TGCAGCGTTGAAGTAGGGGCCGTCGGAGCTTTCTTT
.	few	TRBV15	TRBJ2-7	CATSGKRQYF	TGTGCCACCAGCGGGAAAAGGCAGTACTTC
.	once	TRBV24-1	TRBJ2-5	CATSDIRDTQETQYF	TGTGCCACCAGTGATATCCGGGACACCCAAGAGACCCAGTACTTC